These 4 T cell receptor beta chains were sequenced from one sample in a study of blood T cell repertoires in COVID-19. Using immunoSEQ multiplex PCR, the repertoire was profiled, and TCRdb retains in-frame clones only, with some absent. The data contain just over 250,000 clones, about 87% of them singletons. Sequenced: peripheral blood. All receptors come from a man between 60 and 75 years old who had recovered from COVID-19.

Remarks on this clone: The same CDR3 also results from other DNA sequences found in this sample. The chain links TRBV18 to TRBJ1-4; D unresolved. The CDR3 contains 14 residues. In germline, CDR1 is KGHSH, CDR2 LQKENI. The ends were cut back, 2 bases at V and 3 bases at J, with 7 bases in the middle. This chain's CDR3 is CASSPEGANEKLFF. Here the CDR3 DNA reads TGTGCCAGCTCACCAGAGGGAGCTAATGAAAAACTGTTTTTT.

V gene TRBV5-1 combines with J gene TRBJ2-3, with 11 bases aligning to TRBD2. The CDR3 has 15 amino acids. The germline gives CDR1 SGHRS, CDR2 YFSETQ. The junction had 5 bases not matched to a gene; V was cut back by 4 bases and J by 4 bases. In nucleotides, the CDR3 is TGCGCCAGCAGCAGTAGCGGGGGGGCCCCAGATACGCAGTATTTT. Its translation: CASSSSGGAPDTQYF.

The V call is TRBV2, the J call TRBJ2-1; D gene unclear. Germline V lookup: CDR1 SNHLY, CDR2 FYNNEI. Trimming cost V 10 bases and J 0 bases, with 10 bases left between them. CDR3 length: 13 residues. The DNA of the CDR3 is TGTGCCACAAATACTATCTCCTACAATGAGCAGTTCTTC. It encodes CATNTISYNEQFF.

J is TRBJ1-1 and V is TRBV5-1; 8 bases agree with TRBD1. From germline, CDR1 is SGHRS and CDR2 YFSETQ. The junction had 1 base not matched to a gene; V was cut back by 5 bases and J by 4 bases. The CDR3 consists of 12 residues. CDR3 in DNA: TGCGCCAGCAGACAGGGGGGCACTGAAGCTTTCTTT. Protein product: CASRQGGTEAFF.